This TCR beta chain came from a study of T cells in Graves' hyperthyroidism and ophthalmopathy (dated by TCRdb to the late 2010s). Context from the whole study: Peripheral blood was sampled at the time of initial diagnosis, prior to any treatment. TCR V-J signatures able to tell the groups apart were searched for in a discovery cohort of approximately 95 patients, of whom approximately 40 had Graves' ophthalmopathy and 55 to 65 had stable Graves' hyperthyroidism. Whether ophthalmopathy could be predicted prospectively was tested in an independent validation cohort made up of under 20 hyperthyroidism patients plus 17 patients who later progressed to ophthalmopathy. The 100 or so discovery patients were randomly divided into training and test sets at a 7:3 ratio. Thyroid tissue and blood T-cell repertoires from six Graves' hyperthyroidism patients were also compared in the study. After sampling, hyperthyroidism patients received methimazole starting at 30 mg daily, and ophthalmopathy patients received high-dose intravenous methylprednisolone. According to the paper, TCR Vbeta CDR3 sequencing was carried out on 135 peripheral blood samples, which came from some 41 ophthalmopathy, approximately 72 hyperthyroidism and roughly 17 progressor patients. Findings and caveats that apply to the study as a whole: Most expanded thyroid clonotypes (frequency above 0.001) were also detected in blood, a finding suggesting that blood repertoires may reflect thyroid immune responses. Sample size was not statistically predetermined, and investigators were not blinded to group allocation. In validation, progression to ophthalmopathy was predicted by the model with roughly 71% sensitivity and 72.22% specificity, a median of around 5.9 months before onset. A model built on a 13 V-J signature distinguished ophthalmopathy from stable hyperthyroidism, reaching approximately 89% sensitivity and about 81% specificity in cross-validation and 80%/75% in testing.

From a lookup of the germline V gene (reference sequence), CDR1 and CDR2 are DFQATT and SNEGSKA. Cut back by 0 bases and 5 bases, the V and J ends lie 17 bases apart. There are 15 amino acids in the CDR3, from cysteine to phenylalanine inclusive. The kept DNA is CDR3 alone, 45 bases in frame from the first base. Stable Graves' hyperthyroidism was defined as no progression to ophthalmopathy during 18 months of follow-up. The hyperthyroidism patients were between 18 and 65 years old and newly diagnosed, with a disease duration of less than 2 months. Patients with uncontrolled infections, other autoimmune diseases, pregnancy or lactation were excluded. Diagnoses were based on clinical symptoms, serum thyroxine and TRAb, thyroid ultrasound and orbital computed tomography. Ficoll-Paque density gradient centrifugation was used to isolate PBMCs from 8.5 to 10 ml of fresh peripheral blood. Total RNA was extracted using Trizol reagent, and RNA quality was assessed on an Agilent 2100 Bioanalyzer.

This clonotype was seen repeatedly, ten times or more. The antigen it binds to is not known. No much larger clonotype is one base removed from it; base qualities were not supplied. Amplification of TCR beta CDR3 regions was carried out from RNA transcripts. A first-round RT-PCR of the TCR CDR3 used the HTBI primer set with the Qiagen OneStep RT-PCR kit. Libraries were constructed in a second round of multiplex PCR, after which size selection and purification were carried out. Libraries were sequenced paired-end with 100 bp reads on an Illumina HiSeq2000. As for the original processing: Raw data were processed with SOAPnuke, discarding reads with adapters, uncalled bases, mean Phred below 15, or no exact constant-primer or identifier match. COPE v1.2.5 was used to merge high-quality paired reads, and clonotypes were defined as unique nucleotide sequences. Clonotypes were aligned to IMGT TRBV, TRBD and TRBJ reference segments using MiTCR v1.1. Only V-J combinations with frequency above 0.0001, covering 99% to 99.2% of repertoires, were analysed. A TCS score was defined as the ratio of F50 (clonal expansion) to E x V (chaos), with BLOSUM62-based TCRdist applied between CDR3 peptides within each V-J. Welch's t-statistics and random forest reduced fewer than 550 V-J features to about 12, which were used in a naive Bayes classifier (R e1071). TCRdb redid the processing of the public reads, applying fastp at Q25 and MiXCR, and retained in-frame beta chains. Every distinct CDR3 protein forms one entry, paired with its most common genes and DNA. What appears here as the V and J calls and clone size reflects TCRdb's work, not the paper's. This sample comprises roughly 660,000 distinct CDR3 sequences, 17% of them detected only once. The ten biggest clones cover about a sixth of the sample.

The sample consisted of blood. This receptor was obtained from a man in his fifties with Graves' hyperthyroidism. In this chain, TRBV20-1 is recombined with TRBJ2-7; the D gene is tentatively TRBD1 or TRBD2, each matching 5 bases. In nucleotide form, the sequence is TGCAGTGCTAGAGATTCGGCGCCAGGGACCCACGAGCAGTACTTC. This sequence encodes CSARDSAPGTHEQYF.